This TCR beta chain was profiled in a study of cytomegalovirus exposure and HLA in healthy donors (dated 2017 in TCRdb). Regarding the study in general: In an earlier analysis of roughly 590 of the donors, roughly 300 Gb of sequence data and 117 million unique TCR beta sequences from some 170 million T cells were reported. Of the approximately 400 genotyped donors, approximately 83% fell in the genetic ancestry cluster associated with self-reported Caucasian donors. Typing coverage differed by locus: A, B, C, DRB1 and DQB1 were typed in roughly 629-640 donors, DQA1 in around 500, DPA1 in 606, and DPB1 in approximately 450. Genome-wide SNP genotypes for about 65% of the roughly 670 donors were used in a later genetic analysis, which treated that subset as a discovery cohort. HLA typing covered class I and class II loci at four-digit resolution. Rather than using new phenotypic data, the later analysis identified candidate immune exposures from TCR beta sequences and from how often those sequences occurred across donors. All discovery cohort repertoires had been generated on a single sequencing platform. Roughly 310 gigabases of sequencing data and 78 million or so unique TCR sequences were included in an early release covering several hundred HLA-typed donors. A separate validation cohort of more than 100 different subjects was used in addition to the roughly 700-subject first cohort. An earlier analysis of around 580 of the donors used high-throughput TCR beta sequencing to judge whether each TCR beta V gene segment behaved as functional or pseudogenic. The study was designed to test whether signatures of past pathogen exposure could be identified by cataloging public T cell receptors. Donor age, sex, ethnicity and CMV serostatus were compiled alongside the repertoire data. To predict cytomegalovirus infection status, the study combined high-throughput TCR immunosequencing, statistical association of individual TCRs with disease status, and machine learning. Across approximately 400 genotyped donors of the cohort, an average of about 250,000 unique TCR beta nucleotide sequences per donor were sequenced, and roughly a sixth of those sequences were non-productive. Using immunosequencing, the study profiled T cell repertoires from 550 to 750 subjects and related those repertoires to cytomegalovirus serostatus. In a later analysis, previously published TCR beta repertoires from 666 donors were re-analyzed and high-resolution HLA genotyping was added so that TCR occurrence patterns could be studied. Roughly five DR-DQ haplotypes were handled as single units for association and clustering, since linkage in the cohort was strong.

Libraries were built with the immunoSEQ multiplex PCR assay. For the multiplex PCR, a mixture combining 60 forward primers for TCR Vbeta segments and 13 reverse primers for TCR Jbeta segments was used. A multiplex PCR assay on genomic DNA amplified the CDR3 region of rearranged TCR beta genes. On the Illumina HiSeq System, the amplified TCR beta libraries were sequenced as 87-base-pair reads. The study's processing was this. A later analysis counted about 80 million unique TCR beta chains across the 666 repertoires, and 10 million to 11 million of these chains were shared by at least two donors. A nearest-neighbor algorithm error-corrected the raw reads and collapsed the reads into unique sequences, merging closely related sequences to remove PCR and sequencing errors. V, D and J gene segments were assigned by aligning CDR3 sequences to IMGT reference sequences. For a sequence to be retained, a match of at least six nucleotides was required to both a V gene segment and a J gene segment. A rearrangement was called productive if the CDR3 had no stop codons and remained in frame with V and J, and every other rearrangement was called non-productive. Following IMGT convention, CDR3 was defined as the stretch from the second conserved V-encoded cysteine to the conserved J-encoded phenylalanine. Sequences without an unambiguous match to a single V gene segment were excluded from the earlier analysis of several hundred of the donors. An earlier analysis of 587 of the donors called V segments functional above 56.7% productive rearrangements and segregating when the between-donor standard deviation exceeded 5%. A statistical classification framework was built for diagnosing cytomegalovirus status from the catalog of TCR beta chain sequences. In a later analysis, V and J genes were assigned by comparing TCR nucleotide sequences against IMGT/GENE-DB human TR gene sequences. The TCRdist pipeline was used in a later analysis to assign CDR3 sequences and most-parsimonious VDJ recombination scenarios. In a later analysis, each TCR beta chain was defined by its CDR3 amino acid sequence together with its V-gene family, and reads lacking a unique V-gene family were excluded. To address suspected cross-contamination and a sequencing artifact, a later analysis removed a few hundred highly shared, low-generation-probability nucleotide sequences. In a later analysis, a clonal expansion index was calculated for each public chain from normalized within-repertoire ranks of inferred template counts. Generation probabilities in a later analysis came from a VDJ recombination model fitted to out-of-frame rearrangements, and those results were checked against IGoR. Hypergeometric tests were used in a later analysis to score TCR-TCR, TCR-HLA and TCR-CMV co-occurrence, with a repertoire-size bias correction applied to the TCR pairs. A later analysis estimated false discovery rates by permuting HLA or CMV assignments 20 times. In a later analysis, co-occurring TCRs were grouped using DBSCAN, with TCRdist sequence similarity added in when clustering inside HLA-allele-positive subsets. Co-occurrence clustering excluded repertoires with fewer than 30,000 or more than 120,000 public chains, plus five with anomalous nucleotide sharing. The clones in this table, taken by TCRdb from immuneACCESS, are in-frame only. Not every clone is retained; where verified, under half of the shortfall comes from an unresolved V gene, and the cause of the rest is unknown. D and trimming come from the DNA, and the V and J calls and clone size come from that table. Across this sample there are under 200,000 clones, with about 80% seen only once. About 1.9% of the sample rests with the top ten.

Study-wide conclusions, independent of this receptor: Immune exposure information for the cohort was limited to CMV serostatus. In vitro tests confirmed that a few of the cytomegalovirus-associated TCR beta chains recognize cytomegalovirus antigens. Because counts were too low, more than 15 rarely observed V segments, including chromosome 9 orphons, were left out of the earlier analysis of a few hundred of the donors. It was suggested by the authors that the approach could potentially be generalized to other disease states and immunological phenotypes. Linkage disequilibrium might explain the correlated functional status among segregating V segments, but an unknown experimental factor could not be ruled out. An earlier analysis of approximately 540 of the donors showed that most TCR beta V segments appeared in productive rearrangements either about 90% or about 30% of the time, which broadly matched IMGT annotations. In a later analysis, the rate of TCR association differed among HLA loci, with DRB1 alleles having the most associated TCRs and HLA-C alleles having the fewest. The study gave a list of over 150 TCR beta chains associated with cytomegalovirus. Because HLA typing was unavailable for some donors at each locus, only the typed subset was used in association tests. Strong co-occurrence of HLA alleles, especially DR and DQ, made assigning TCR associations to individual alleles difficult. A cluster of highly shared sequence variants was judged likely to represent a technical artifact of the sequencing pipeline. According to a later analysis, parvovirus B19, influenza, CMV and Epstein-Barr virus appeared linked to several top co-occurrence clusters. A later analysis found that most CMV-associated TCR beta chains appeared HLA-restricted, with HLA associations seemingly driven largely by CMV exposure. Roughly uniform sequencing depth across donors was assumed in presence/absence analyses, although this assumption may not hold. In a later analysis, about 16,000 TCR beta sequences were associated with specific HLA alleles at a false discovery rate of 0.05. While some public TCRs were present in many individuals, most TCR sequences turned up only very rarely across donors. In a later genetic analysis, a missense DCLRE1C variant was associated with V-gene and J-gene trimming of TCR beta chains, and the association was replicated in an independent cohort. Compared with the roughly 720-donor mean, donors in an Asian-associated ancestry cluster had fewer N-insertions in productive TCRs, according to a later genetic analysis. A further reported finding was that TCR beta sequences accurately predicted the HLA-A and HLA-B alleles for most subjects in the first cohort. Because the 87-base-pair reads could not distinguish some IMGT-functional V segments, including TRBV6-2 and TRBV6-3, those segments were excluded. Compared with equally common non-associated chains, HLA-associated TCR beta chains in a later analysis were more clonally expanded and had lower generation probabilities. The classifier was reported to diagnose cytomegalovirus status with high specificity and sensitivity in both the original cohort and the validation cohort. The cohort was sequenced for TCR beta chains only, and without alpha or paired-chain data the features that could be detected were limited.

The CDR3 contains 15 residues, cysteine and phenylalanine counted. Solely the CDR3 DNA is kept, with 45 bases framed from the first base. V ends up 0 bases short and J 8 bases short, with an unmatched junction base count of 6. CDR1 and CDR2 are drawn from the germline V gene: SGDLS, YYNGEE. Points on this clone: Its cognate antigen has yet to be identified. There are no base qualities to consult, and no much larger clone falls within one base.

The cohort was made up of 500 to 800 healthy bone marrow donors. At the time of sampling, all cohort members were nominally healthy, though unrecorded immune exposures were likely present. The donor tested CMV seropositive, placing the donor among the 290 or so seropositive members of the cohort. A peripheral blood sample was collected from each donor, and TCR beta sequencing was performed on peripheral blood mononuclear cells. Genomic DNA was extracted from the blood cell samples with the Qiagen DNeasy Blood Extraction Kit. Rearrangement joined TRBV9 to TRBJ2-1; TRBD2 fits 9 bases in the junction. The receptor was isolated from a woman in her thirties in good health and CMV-seropositive. Input material: PBMCs. The CDR3 region reads CASSVEGSGSYEQFF. The sequenced DNA is TGTGCCAGCAGCGTAGAGGGTAGCGGGAGTTATGAGCAGTTCTTC.